The 29 T cell receptor beta chains below were found in one sample sequenced in a study of long-term antiretroviral therapy in people with HIV. At the survey level, the v3.0 immunoSEQ assay was run. Measured with immunoSEQ multiplex PCR; TCRdb has only the in-frame clones, and not every one. The sample consists of 29,000 or so clones, about 96% of them appearing once. Sequenced here: unsorted PBMCs, sampled 5.3 years after starting antiretroviral therapy. These receptors were taken from a man aged 25-45 years with HIV.

The chain uses TRBV6-1 and TRBJ1-5; D remains unclear. There are 13 residues in the CDR3. V was shortened by 3 bases and J by 4 bases, with 7 bases between the two germline ends. The V gene's germline CDR1 is MNHNS and CDR2 SASEGT. The CDR3, as DNA: TGTGCCAGCAGTGACTGGGAGAATCAGCCCCAGCATTTT. Translation: CASSDWENQPQHF.

The J gene is TRBJ1-5, the V gene TRBV4-1; possibly TRBD1 for D (5 bases). V dropped 3 bases and J dropped 7 bases, with 10 bases sitting between them. Germline CDR1 and CDR2: MGHRA and YSYEKL. The CDR3 has 13 amino acids. The DNA of the CDR3 is TGCGCCAGCAGCCATCCGGGGGGGCAGCCCCAGCATTTT. This codes for CASSHPGGQPQHF.

The chain combines TRBV13 with TRBJ1-4; D gene ambiguous. The V gene lost 9 bases and the J gene lost 7 bases, with 15 bases spanning the gap. Germline V gene sequence: CDR1 PRHDT, CDR2 FYEKMQ (reference sequence). The CDR3 length is 13 residues. CDR3 residues: CASRAGWFEKLFF. The CDR3 DNA follows: TGTGCCAGTCGCGCGGGGTGGTTTGAAAAACTGTTTTTT.

The chain recombines TRBV19 with TRBJ1-1; maybe TRBD1 (6 bases). Germline V CDR1 and CDR2: LNHDA, SQIVND (reference sequence). The CDR3 totals 14 residues. The V end was cut by 6 bases, the J end by 0 bases, with 11 bases between. CDR3 sequence: CASRLQGLNTEAFF. The CDR3 DNA is TGTGCCAGTAGGCTACAGGGCTTGAACACTGAAGCTTTCTTT.

V and J are TRBV28 and TRBJ2-7; D may be TRBD2 (7 bases). Germline CDR1 is MDHEN and CDR2 is SYDVKM. The CDR3 spans 15 residues. Trimming took off 4 bases at V and 4 bases at J, with 17 bases between the two ends. The DNA of the CDR3 is TGTGCCAGCAGTTCGGCAGGGGAGGGGCGTTACGAGCAGTACTTC. Translated, it gives CASSSAGEGRYEQYF.

The chain is built from TRBV6-5 and TRBJ2-4; tentative D call: TRBD1 (5 bases). Deletions cut 2 bases from V and 3 bases from J, with 8 bases between. The germline CDR1 and CDR2 sequences are MNHEY and SVGAGI. This CDR3 region has 14 residues. In DNA, the CDR3 is TGTGCCAGCAGTTACCGAACAGGCAAAAACATTCAGTACTTC. It encodes CASSYRTGKNIQYF.

The CDR3 sequence: CASSWETSYEQYF. The CDR3 bases are TGTGCCAGCAGCTGGGAAACTAGCTACGAGCAGTACTTC. The chain has TRBV11-2 and TRBJ2-7; the D gene is possibly TRBD2 (5 bases). The CDR3 loop spans 13 amino acids. Trimming stripped 4 bases from V and 3 bases from J, with 10 bases between. From germline, CDR1 is SGHAT and CDR2 FQNNGV.

This chain uses TRBV7-9 with TRBJ1-5; TRBD1 might be the D (5 bases). Germline V gives CDR1 SEHNR, CDR2 FQNEAQ (reference sequence). CDR3 length: 17 residues. With 4 bases removed from V and 2 bases from J, the gap between germline ends came to 18 bases. The CDR3 DNA sequence: TGTGCCAGCAGCTCCGGGACCCAGGGCGGTGGCAATCAGCCCCAGCATTTT. Protein: CASSSGTQGGGNQPQHF.

The CDR3 sequence: CASSPGTFSYNEQFF. DNA for the CDR3: TGTGCCAGCAGCCCCGGGACATTCTCCTACAATGAGCAGTTCTTC. The J gene is TRBJ2-1, the V gene TRBV5-5; weak D call: TRBD1 (6 bases). CDR1 and CDR2 from the germline V gene are SGHKS and YYEKEE (reference sequence). Trimming pared 4 bases from V and 0 bases from J, leaving 11 bases between. The CDR3 has 15 residues.

V is TRBV18 and J is TRBJ2-7; tentatively, D is TRBD1 (6 bases). V gave up 3 bases and J gave up 6 bases, with 12 bases separating them. Per the germline V gene, CDR1 is KGHSH and CDR2 is LQKENI. The CDR3 covers 13 residues. The CDR3 spells CASSPGASSEQYF. CDR3 DNA: TGTGCCAGCTCACCGGGGGCCAGCTCCGAGCAGTACTTC.

This clone has only one observation. The V gene is TRBV9, the J gene TRBJ2-7; TRBD2 matches at 12 bases. V lost 0 bases and J lost 3; bases outside the gene matches: 1. This CDR3 is built from 15 residues. The germline gives CDR1 SGDLS, CDR2 YYNGEE. The CDR3 coding sequence is TGTGCCAGCAGCGTAGGACTAGCGGGGGACTACGAGCAGTACTTC. It yields the protein CASSVGLAGDYEQYF.

V is TRBV27 and J is TRBJ2-2; TRBD2 matches 7 bases. This CDR3 has 14 residues. Unmatched junction bases numbered 4, after V lost 6 bases and J lost 3 bases. Germline lookup yields CDR1 MNHEY and CDR2 SMNVEV (reference sequence). The CDR3 sequence is CASRPAGYTGELFF. CDR3 nucleotide sequence: TGTGCCAGCAGGCCAGCGGGGTACACCGGGGAGCTGTTTTTT.

The chain has TRBV4-2 and TRBJ2-7; 10 bases map to TRBD2. This CDR3 is 15 amino acids long. Germline CDR1 LGHNA, CDR2 YNFKEQ. Trimming at V came to 4 bases and at J to 1 base, leaving 4 bases not matched to a gene. In nucleotides, the CDR3 is TGTGCCAGCAGCCCCCTAGCGGGAGAATCCTACGAGCAGTACTTC. Amino acids: CASSPLAGESYEQYF.

The chain uses TRBV5-6 and TRBJ2-7; D remains ambiguous. The CDR3 loop spans 13 amino acids. The V gene lost 2 bases and the J gene lost 3 bases, with 9 bases spanning the gap. Germline-derived CDR1 and CDR2 are SGHDT and YYEEEE. CDR3 sequence: CASSFGIDYEQYF. The CDR3 coding sequence is TGTGCCAGCAGCTTCGGTATAGACTACGAGCAGTACTTC.

This clone has just one count. The J gene is TRBJ1-6, the V gene TRBV2, with D possibly TRBD1 on 5 matching bases. V lost 7 bases and J 6 bases, leaving 16 bases between the germline ends. Germline V gives CDR1 SNHLY, CDR2 FYNNEI. The CDR3 runs 15 residues. CDR3 region: CASNPRAGSNSPLHF. Here the CDR3 DNA reads TGTGCCAGCAACCCCAGGGCAGGGAGTAATTCACCCCTCCACTTT.

Turning to this clone: One junction end does not reproduce the germline sequence, and a read error may be involved. J is TRBJ2-7 and V is TRBV11-2; D might be TRBD1 (7 bases). The CDR3 has 14 residues. Germline values: CDR1 SGHAT, CDR2 FQNNGV. The CDR3 loop reads CASSLGRGVDEQYF. In DNA form, the CDR3 reads TGTGCCAGCAGCTTAGGCAGGGGGGTCGACGAGCAATACTTC.

The chain couples TRBV20-1 to TRBJ1-2, with unresolved D. The CDR3 is 8 residues long. Germline loops: CDR1 DFQATT, CDR2 SNEGSKA (reference sequence). The DNA of the CDR3 is TGCAGCTTTGCTGGCTACACCTTC. This gives the protein CSFAGYTF.

J is TRBJ1-5 and V is TRBV7-9; 7 nucleotides line up with TRBD1. The germline CDR1 and CDR2 sequences are SEHNR and FQNEAQ (reference sequence). The CDR3 has 14 amino acids. The V and J ends lost 5 bases and 4 bases, in that order; junction bases with no gene match: 5. The DNA of the CDR3 is TGTGCCAGCAGCGTCGGGACAGAGAATCAGCCCCAGCATTTT. Its translation: CASSVGTENQPQHF.

This chain connects TRBV7-2 to TRBJ1-5, with D unclear. The V end lost 10 bases, the J end lost 3 bases, and 13 bases lay between the germline ends. Looked up from germline, CDR1 is SGHTA and CDR2 is FQGNSA. This CDR3 comprises 13 residues. This CDR3 is CATTSGPNQPQHF. The DNA of the CDR3 is TGTGCCACCACAAGCGGGCCCAATCAGCCCCAGCATTTT.

The chain joins TRBV5-5 to TRBJ1-1; the D is unclear. V was cut by 2 bases and J by 1 base, with 6 bases left in between. The CDR3 runs to 13 residues. CDR1 is SGHKS, CDR2 YYEKEE, per germline (reference sequence). The CDR3 region has the DNA TGTGCCAGCAGCTTTCAGTCGAACACTGAAGCTTTCTTT. Its translation is CASSFQSNTEAFF.

This clone was counted between two and nine times. This chain connects TRBV9 to TRBJ1-2; the D gene is possibly TRBD1 (6 bases). This CDR3 is 15 amino acids long. V was clipped by 0 bases and J by 2 bases, with 11 bases between them. Germline assignment: CDR1 SGDLS and CDR2 YYNGEE. CDR3 amino acids: CASSVEGDNNYGYTF. CDR3 DNA sequence: TGTGCCAGCAGCGTAGAGGGGGATAACAACTATGGCTACACCTTC.

The gene calls are TRBV9 and TRBJ2-1; D gene unclear. Germline values: CDR1 SGDLS, CDR2 YYNGEE. V lost 0 bases to trimming and J lost 5 bases, with 12 bases between them. This CDR3 is 15 amino acids long. CDR3 bases: TGTGCCAGCAGCGTAGGTGGATCAGAGGACAATGAGCAGTTCTTC. Its protein product is CASSVGGSEDNEQFF.

The CDR3 region is CSVEGPTGELFF. The CDR3 region has the DNA TGCAGCGTTGAAGGGCCCACCGGGGAGCTGTTTTTT. V gene TRBV29-1 combines with J gene TRBJ2-2; D is undetermined. Germline CDR1 and CDR2: SQVTM and ANQGSEA. The CDR3 has 12 residues. Trimming left V 1 base short and J 4 bases short, with 4 bases between.

V usage is TRBV4-1 and J usage is TRBJ1-4; D is possibly TRBD1 (5 bases). The V and J ends lost 2 bases and 6 bases respectively, with 16 bases between them. The germline CDR1 and CDR2 sequences are MGHRA and YSYEKL. The CDR3 is made up of 16 amino acids. DNA for the CDR3: TGCGCCAGCAGCCAAATAATGGGGCGGCAAGATGAAAAACTGTTTTTT. Translation: CASSQIMGRQDEKLFF.

V gene TRBV6-5 combines with J gene TRBJ2-3; 7 bases agree with TRBD1. CDR1 and CDR2 (germline): MNHEY, SVGAGI. CDR3 length: 14 residues. V dropped 7 bases and J dropped 2; count of bases not matched to a gene: 6. The CDR3 coding sequence is TGTGCCAGCAAACAGGGGAGCATCACAGATACGCAGTATTTT. Translated: CASKQGSITDTQYF.

The rearrangement links TRBV10-3 to TRBJ1-1, with D perhaps matching TRBD1 (6 bases). Germline V gene data show CDR1 as ENHRY and CDR2 as SYGVKD. V was clipped by 6 bases and J by 4 bases, with 15 bases between them. There are 14 residues in the CDR3. The CDR3 DNA is TGTGCCATCAGCGGAATACAGGGAAGCACTGAAGCTTTCTTT. This gives the protein CAISGIQGSTEAFF.

The chain carries TRBV9 and TRBJ2-3, with D unresolved. Germline V lookup: CDR1 SGDLS, CDR2 YYNGEE. The CDR3 is 12 residues long. V lost 0 bases to trimming and J lost 6 bases, with 5 bases between them. In DNA form, the CDR3 reads TGTGCCAGCAGCGTAGCTCATGATACGCAGTATTTT. It yields the protein CASSVAHDTQYF.

CDR3 loop: CATSRDQGPDTQYF. The CDR3 bases are TGTGCCACCAGCAGAGACCAGGGGCCAGATACGCAGTATTTT. The chain combines TRBV15 with TRBJ2-3, with D perhaps TRBD1 (6 bases). The V gene's germline CDR1 is LNHNV and CDR2 YYDKDF (reference sequence). CDR3 length: 14 amino acids. V dropped 0 bases and J dropped 4 bases, with 8 bases sitting between them.

V is TRBV5-8 and J is TRBJ2-3; TRBD2 aligns across 7 bases. Germline V gene lookup returns CDR1 SGHTS and CDR2 YDEGEE. With V trimmed by 2 bases and J by 5 bases, 5 bases remained unmatched. The CDR3 totals 14 residues. CDR3 DNA sequence: TGTGCCAGCAGCTTAGGGGAGGGGAGAGATACGCAGTATTTT. This codes for CASSLGEGRDTQYF.